The subject of this entry is one T cell receptor beta chain. The sample is drawn from a study of blood T cell repertoires in COVID-19. At the level of the study: The United States, Italy and Spain supplied acute and convalescent COVID-19 samples. In each case, the material was cDNA or gDNA derived from T cells, B-cell-depleted T cells, or PBMCs.

Trimming at V came to 5 bases and at J to 2 bases, leaving 9 bases not matched to a gene. CDR3 size: 17 residues. Germline V gene data show CDR1 as MNHEY and CDR2 as SMNVEV (reference sequence). In the original workflow: Scientists estimated how many nucleated cells there were by amplifying reference gene primers. Method: immunoSEQ multiplex PCR; TCRdb's copy keeps in-frame clones and lacks some. Clonal size and the V and J genes are those of that table, whereas D and trimming came from the DNA. The repertoire has 150,000 to 200,000 clones, 60% to 85% of them found once; the top ten carry around 7.9%.

Sequencing used peripheral blood. The chain combines TRBV27 with TRBJ1-5; TRBD1 matches 10 bases. This TCR came from a woman between 50 and 59 years old with active or convalescent COVID-19. The CDR3 sequence: CASSPMGQGKGNQPQHF. Written as DNA, the CDR3 is TGTGCCAGCAGTCCGATGGGACAGGGGAAGGGCAATCAGCCCCAGCATTTT.